This TCR beta chain was identified during a study of siplizumab effects on memory and regulatory T cells. Notes on this clone: Antigen specificity is unknown.

This CDR3 region has 15 residues. Germline CDR1 and CDR2: SEHNR and FQNEAQ (reference sequence). With 4 bases clipped from V and 2 bases from J, the junction kept 7 bases outside the gene matches. Assay: immunoSEQ multiplex PCR; the TCRdb copy retains only in-frame clones and omits some. Here the sample spans fewer than 130,000 clones, roughly 92% being singletons. Overall study results and limits: Assignment of a naive or memory phenotype failed for roughly 75-95% of the proliferating CD4+ or CD8+ clones. Naive T cells were seemingly more diverse than memory cells, and major contributions to the alloresponse seemed to be made by them.

The specimen was CD4+ T cells sorted from blood. V usage is TRBV7-9 and J usage is TRBJ1-2, with 7 bases lining up with TRBD1. This TCR was recovered from a human donor in good health. This CDR3 is CASSSRGQSNYGYTF. The CDR3 DNA reads as TGTGCCAGCAGCTCCAGGGGACAGTCCAACTATGGCTACACCTTC.